Following are 13 T cell receptor beta chains from one sample sequenced in a study of shared clonotypes between healthy human individuals. The assay was immunoSEQ multiplex PCR, and TCRdb's table has in-frame clones only and misses some. Of approximately 510,000 clones in the sample, 75% to 85% were seen once. The sequenced material came from PBMCs. All receptors derive from a woman in her thirties or forties in good health. Some clones in this sample may be carry-over from other donors' samples.

The chain couples TRBV7-9 to TRBJ2-3, with D maybe TRBD2 (6 bases). This CDR3 region has 14 residues. In germline, CDR1 is SEHNR, CDR2 FQNEAQ (reference sequence). V shed 3 bases and J shed 6 bases, with 13 bases lying between them. CDR3 coding DNA: TGTGCCAGCAGCTTTGGAGGGAACGGGGATACGCAGTATTTT. This encodes CASSFGGNGDTQYF.

This clone was seen more than once but under ten times. This chain joins TRBV28 and TRBJ2-7; 8 bases line up with TRBD2. This CDR3 contains 14 residues. CDR1 MDHEN and CDR2 SYDVKM come from the germline V gene. The trim removed 7 bases at V and 5 bases at J, leaving 10 bases unmatched. The CDR3 region is CASIGGGSKNEQYF. The CDR3 nucleotides read TGTGCCAGCATAGGCGGGGGGTCGAAGAACGAGCAGTACTTC.

V gene TRBV7-2 combines with J gene TRBJ2-7; no firm D call. The CDR3 totals 11 residues. Germline lookup yields CDR1 SGHTA and CDR2 FQGNSA. Trimming took off 5 bases at V and 4 bases at J, with 6 bases between the two ends. The CDR3 DNA is TGTGCCAGCAGCCAAATGTACGAGCAGTACTTC. As protein: CASSQMYEQYF. The full variable domain, rest sourced from reference TRBV7-2 and TRBJ2-7, is GAGVSQSPSNKVTEKGKDVELRCDPISGHTALYWYRQSLGQGLEFLIYFQGNSAPDKSGLPSDRFSAERTGGSVSTLTIQRTQQEDSAVYLCASSQMYEQYFGPGTRLTVT.

The CDR3 is CATSSQKTATSGNTIYF. CDR3 DNA sequence: TGTGCCACCAGCAGTCAAAAGACGGCAACCTCTGGAAACACCATATATTTT. V gene TRBV15 combines with J gene TRBJ1-3; D is unclear. Germline V gene lookup returns CDR1 LNHNV and CDR2 YYDKDF (reference sequence). This CDR3 has 17 residues. Trimming took 3 bases from V and 0 from J, leaving 15 bases between them.

CDR3 region: CAWSRRTPRGNEQFF. CDR3 in DNA: TGTGCCTGGAGTAGGCGGACGCCCAGGGGCAATGAGCAGTTCTTC. The chain recombines TRBV30 with TRBJ2-1; maybe TRBD1 (6 bases). The V end lost 2 bases, the J end lost 6 bases, and 17 bases lay between the germline ends. This CDR3 comprises 15 residues. Looked up from germline, CDR1 is GTSNPN and CDR2 is SVGIG (reference sequence).

This chain uses TRBV19 with TRBJ1-4; 7 nucleotides line up with TRBD1. The CDR3 is 13 amino acids. The junction had 6 bases not matched to a gene; V was cut back by 6 bases and J by 8 bases. Per germline, CDR1 LNHDA and CDR2 SQIVND (reference sequence). As DNA, the CDR3 is TGTGCCAGTAGCCAGGGGGTCGGGGAAAAACTGTTTTTT. Amino acids: CASSQGVGEKLFF.

The CDR3 sequence is CASSPRGGGNTEAFF. The DNA for the CDR3 is TGTGCCAGCTCACCGCGAGGTGGAGGGAACACTGAAGCTTTCTTT. The V and J genes are TRBV18 and TRBJ1-1, with D unresolved. This CDR3 has 15 residues. Germline lookup yields CDR1 KGHSH and CDR2 LQKENI. The germline V and J ends were trimmed by 3 bases and 1 base, with 12 bases remaining between them.

The chain has TRBV29-1 and TRBJ2-5; either TRBD1 or TRBD2 may supply D (5 bases each). The V end was cut by 4 bases, the J end by 1 base, with 13 bases between. CDR3 length: 14 amino acids. From germline, CDR1 is SQVTM and CDR2 ANQGSEA. The CDR3 coding sequence is TGCAGCGTTGGTGGGGGAGTGCCCCAAGAGACCCAGTACTTC. Its translation is CSVGGGVPQETQYF.

This sequence joins TRBV18 and TRBJ2-7; TRBD2 matches at 8 bases. The CDR3 totals 15 residues. Germline CDR1 is KGHSH and CDR2 is LQKENI. The V gene end was trimmed by 3 bases and the J gene end by 1 base; junction bases not matched to a gene: 5. CDR3 loop: CASSPFSSGSYEQYF. The CDR3 DNA reads TGTGCCAGCTCACCTTTCTCTAGCGGGTCCTACGAGCAGTACTTC.

This clone was counted a few times. This chain connects TRBV4-3 to TRBJ2-7; 11 positions agree with TRBD2. The germline gives CDR1 LGHNA, CDR2 YSLEER. This CDR3 has 17 amino acids. Trimming at V came to 0 bases and at J to 3 bases, leaving 7 bases not matched to a gene. The CDR3 DNA is TGCGCCAGCAGCCAAGATCTGCCTAGCGGGAGGCGCTACGAGCAGTACTTC. As protein: CASSQDLPSGRRYEQYF.

Turning to this clone: Being one base from a much bigger clone, this may be a read error. J is TRBJ2-5 and V is TRBV15; D might be TRBD2 (5 bases). The CDR3 contains 14 residues. Trimming shortened V by 1 base and J by 7 bases, and 13 bases separated the two germline ends. Germline V gene sequence: CDR1 LNHNV, CDR2 YYDKDF (reference sequence). In DNA, the CDR3 is TGTGCCACCAGCAGAGGGGGAGACGATGGGACCCAGTACTTC. This sequence encodes CATSRGGDDGTQYF.

As to this clone: The sample contains more than one DNA sequence encoding this CDR3. V is TRBV5-1 and J is TRBJ2-7; 10 positions agree with TRBD1. The germline gives CDR1 SGHRS, CDR2 YFSETQ. V shed 4 bases and J 2 bases; nucleotides not matched to a gene: 3. The CDR3 is 14 amino acids. The CDR3 DNA follows: TGCGCCAGCAGCGTAGGACAGGGGGCCTACGAGCAGTACTTC. Translated, it gives CASSVGQGAYEQYF.

As concerns this clone: The sample carries other DNA sequences with the same CDR3. This rearrangement joins TRBV7-9 to TRBJ1-2, with D hard to call. With 5 bases removed from V and 2 bases from J, the gap between germline ends came to 6 bases. The CDR3 has 12 amino acids. Germline CDR1 SEHNR, CDR2 FQNEAQ (reference sequence). The CDR3 sequence is CASSPGNYGYTF. The CDR3 coding sequence is TGTGCCAGCAGCCCGGGGAACTATGGCTACACCTTC.